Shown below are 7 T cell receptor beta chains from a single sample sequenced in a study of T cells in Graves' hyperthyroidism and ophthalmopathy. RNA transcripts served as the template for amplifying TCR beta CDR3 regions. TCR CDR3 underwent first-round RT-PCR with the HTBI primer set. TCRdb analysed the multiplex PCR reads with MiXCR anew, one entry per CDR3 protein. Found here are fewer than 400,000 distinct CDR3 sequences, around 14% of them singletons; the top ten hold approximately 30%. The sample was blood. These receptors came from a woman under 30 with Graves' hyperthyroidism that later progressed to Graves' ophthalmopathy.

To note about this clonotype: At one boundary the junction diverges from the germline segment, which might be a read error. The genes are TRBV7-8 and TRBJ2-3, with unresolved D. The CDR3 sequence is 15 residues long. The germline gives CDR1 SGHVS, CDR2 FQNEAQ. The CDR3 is CVSSLEVSGTDTQYF. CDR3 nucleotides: TGTGTCAGCAGCTTAGAAGTTTCCGGCACAGATACGCAGTATTTT.

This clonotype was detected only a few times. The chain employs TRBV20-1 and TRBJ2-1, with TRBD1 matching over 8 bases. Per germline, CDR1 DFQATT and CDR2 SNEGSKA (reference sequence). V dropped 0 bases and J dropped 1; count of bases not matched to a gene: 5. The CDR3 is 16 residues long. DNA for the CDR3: TGCAGTGCTAGAGACCTTACAGGGGGGTCCTACAATGAGCAGTTCTTC. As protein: CSARDLTGGSYNEQFF.

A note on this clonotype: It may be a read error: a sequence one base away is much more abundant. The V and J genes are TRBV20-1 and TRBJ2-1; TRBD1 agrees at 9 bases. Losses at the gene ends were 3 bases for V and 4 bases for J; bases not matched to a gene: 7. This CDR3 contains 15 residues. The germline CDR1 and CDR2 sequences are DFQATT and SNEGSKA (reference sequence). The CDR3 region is CSASTGTGFYNEQFF. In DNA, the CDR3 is TGCAGTGCTAGCACCGGGACAGGGTTTTACAATGAGCAGTTCTTC.

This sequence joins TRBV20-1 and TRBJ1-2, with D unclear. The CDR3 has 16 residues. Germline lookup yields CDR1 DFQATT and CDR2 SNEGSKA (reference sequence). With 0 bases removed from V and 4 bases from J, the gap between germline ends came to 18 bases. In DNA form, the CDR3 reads TGCAGTGCTAGAGAGAGAGTTTCTGGGTTGTTCTATGGCTACACCTTC. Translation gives CSARERVSGLFYGYTF.

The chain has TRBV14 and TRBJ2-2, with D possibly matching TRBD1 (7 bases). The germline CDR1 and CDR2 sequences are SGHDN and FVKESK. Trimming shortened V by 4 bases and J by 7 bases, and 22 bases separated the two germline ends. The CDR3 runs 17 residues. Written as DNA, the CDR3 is TGTGCCAGCAGCCGCCCAGGGGGGACGGAGAGTGGCGGGGAGCTGTTTTTT. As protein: CASSRPGGTESGGELFF.

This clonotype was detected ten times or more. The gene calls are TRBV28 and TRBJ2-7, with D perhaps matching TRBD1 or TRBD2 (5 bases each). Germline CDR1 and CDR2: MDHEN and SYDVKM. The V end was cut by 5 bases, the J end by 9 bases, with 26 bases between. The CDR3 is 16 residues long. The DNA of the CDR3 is TGTGCCAGCAGTCCTATTCCCTTCACCGGGGACCTGAGGCAGTACTTC. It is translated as CASSPIPFTGDLRQYF.

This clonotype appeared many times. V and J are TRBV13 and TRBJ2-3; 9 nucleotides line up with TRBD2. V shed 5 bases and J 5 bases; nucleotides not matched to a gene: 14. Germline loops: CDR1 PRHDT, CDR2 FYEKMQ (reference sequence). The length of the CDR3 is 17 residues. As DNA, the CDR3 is TGTGCCAGCAGCGCCCCCCGAGGACTAGCGTCCGAAGATACGCAGTATTTT. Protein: CASSAPRGLASEDTQYF.